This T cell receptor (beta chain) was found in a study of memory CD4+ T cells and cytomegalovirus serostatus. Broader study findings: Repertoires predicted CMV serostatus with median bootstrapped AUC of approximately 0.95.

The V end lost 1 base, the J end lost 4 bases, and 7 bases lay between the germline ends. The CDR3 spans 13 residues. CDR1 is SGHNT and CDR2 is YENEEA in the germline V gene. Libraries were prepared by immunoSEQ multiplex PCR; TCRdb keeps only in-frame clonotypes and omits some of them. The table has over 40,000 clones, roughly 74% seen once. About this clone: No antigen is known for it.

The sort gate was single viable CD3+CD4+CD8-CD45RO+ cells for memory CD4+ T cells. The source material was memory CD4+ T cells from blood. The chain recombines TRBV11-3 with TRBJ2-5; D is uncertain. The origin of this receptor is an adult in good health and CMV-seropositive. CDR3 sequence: CASSLGPGETQYF. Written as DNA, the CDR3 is TGTGCCAGCAGCTTAGGCCCTGGAGAGACCCAGTACTTC.